The 5 T cell receptor beta chains reported below all come from one sample, sequenced in a study of CDR3 diversity in severe acne. In TCRdb, the PCR reads were re-called with MiXCR into one record per CDR3 protein. The table shows approximately 90,000 distinct CDR3 sequences, with 45% to 55% occurring only once. The sample was blood. The source is a male donor in good health, serving as a control.

About this clonotype: A junction end diverges from the germline sequence, so it may reflect a read error. The chain recombines TRBV10-1 with TRBJ1-1; maybe TRBD1 (5 bases). This CDR3 contains 13 residues. Germline values: CDR1 WNHNN, CDR2 SYGVQD (reference sequence). CDR3 nucleotide sequence: TGTGCCAGCAACTCTGTGGGGGGGTCTGAAGCTTTCTTT. This translates into CASNSVGGSEAFF.

By its share, this clonotype is medium-sized (0.01 to 0.1%). The chain has TRBV20-1 and TRBJ2-1; D not resolved. Germline-derived CDR1 and CDR2 are DFQATT and SNEGSKA (reference sequence). This CDR3 is 15 amino acids long. The V end was cut by 3 bases, the J end by 0 bases, with 12 bases between. The DNA of the CDR3 is TGCAGTGCTAGGCCGGACGTGAGCTCCTACAATGAGCAGTTCTTC. This sequence encodes CSARPDVSSYNEQFF.

The chain links TRBV10-3 to TRBJ2-5; TRBD2 is a possible D gene (6 bases). CDR3 length: 14 residues. Germline V CDR1 and CDR2: ENHRY, SYGVKD. V lost 0 bases and J 1 base, leaving 6 bases between the germline ends. CDR3 coding DNA: TGTGCCATCAGTGAGTCGGGGGGCCAAGAGACCCAGTACTTC. Protein: CAISESGGQETQYF.

The V and J genes are TRBV24-1 and TRBJ1-1; D is perhaps TRBD1 (5 bases). Trimming cost V 7 bases and J 4 bases, with 12 bases left between them. The CDR3 length is 13 residues. Germline V gene sequence: CDR1 KGHDR, CDR2 SFDVKD. CDR3 nucleotide sequence: TGTGCCACCAGAGAGGAGGGGTGCACTGAAGCTTTCTTT. It codes for CATREEGCTEAFF.

V is TRBV2 and J is TRBJ2-3; 7 bases are a match to TRBD2. CDR3 length: 14 amino acids. Looked up from germline, CDR1 is SNHLY and CDR2 is FYNNEI. Unmatched junction bases numbered 4, after V lost 5 bases and J lost 2 bases. The CDR3 sequence: CASSIAGPTDTQYF. CDR3 nucleotides: TGTGCCAGCAGTATAGCGGGTCCCACAGATACGCAGTATTTT.